This entry describes one TCR beta chain. Its antigen is still unknown. Per-nucleotide qualities are absent, and no much larger clonotype sits a single base away. The data are from a study of OX40 agonist ivuxolimab in advanced cancers. Some background on the complete study: Ivuxolimab, which targeted the costimulatory receptor OX40 (CD134), was an agonistic, fully human IgG2 monoclonal antibody. Peripheral TCRbeta sequencing aimed to test whether ivuxolimab altered TCR sequence diversity and caused clonal T-cell expansion. In the dose-escalation cohort, 75% to 85% of patients were male, and the mean age was around 60 years with a range of roughly 20 to 85. Patients were allowed to have had prior anti-PD-1, anti-PD-L1 or anti-CTLA-4 therapy, and around 43% of the dose-escalation patients had been treated with checkpoint inhibitors. Of the approximately 50 dose-escalation patients, hepatocellular carcinoma was present in about 19, melanoma in approximately 15, renal cell carcinoma in 9 and head and neck cancer in 9. The paper reports the monotherapy dose-escalation portion (N of about 50 patients) of the phase I ivuxolimab trial. Partial responses were achieved by three dose-escalation patients, of whom one had hepatocellular carcinoma and two had cutaneous melanoma. Intravenous ivuxolimab was administered to patients every 2 weeks at six dose levels: 0.01, 0.1, 0.3, 1.5, 3 and 10 mg/kg.

Genomic DNA was extracted from sorted cells for sequencing of the TCRbeta CDR3 region. The immunoSEQ Assay was used to sequence the TCRbeta CDR3 regions. TCRdb carries this immuneACCESS record with in-frame sequences only. Its versions omit some clonotypes, under half of them owing to an unresolved V gene in the studies checked, with the rest unexplained. A total of some 63,000 clones appear in this sample, roughly nine tenths of them only once. Jointly, the top ten make up around 15% of the sample. Study-wide conclusions, independent of this receptor: Low levels of normalized T-cell clonal expansion were also shown by some nonresponding patients. The antigen specificity of the peripheral T cells that underwent clonal expansion was not determined. In partial responders in the 0.1-3.0 mg/kg groups, normalized peripheral clonal expansion was found to be among the lowest, especially among CD8+ T cells. Clonal expansion of both CD4+ and CD8+ blood T cells was observed from baseline to week 6 at doses 0.1 to 3.0 mg/kg. After ivuxolimab, more expanded clones were found on average in CD8+ T cells than in CD4+ T cells.

The trial excluded patients who had a history of autoimmune disease or were on systemic immunosuppression. In every dose cohort, peripheral blood was drawn for TCR sequencing at baseline, cycle 4 day 1, and cycle 7 day 1. Samples came from an open-label, multicenter, first-in-human phase I dose-escalation trial of ivuxolimab. Adults with locally advanced or metastatic head and neck squamous cell, hepatocellular, melanoma or renal cell carcinoma were enrolled in the trial. Before TCR sequencing, CD4+ T cells and CD8+ T cells were sorted from peripheral blood as separate populations. The sequence came from an adult with an advanced solid tumor such as melanoma, head and neck, liver or kidney cancer. This specimen consisted of CD4+ or CD8+ T cells sorted from blood, obtained in a trial of the OX40 agonist ivuxolimab.

The DNA sequence is as follows: TGTGCCAGCAGCCGCACTTCCACAGATACGCAGTATTTT. This translates into CASSRTSTDTQYF. The V and J genes are TRBV14 and TRBJ2-3; the D gene assignment is ambiguous. The CDR3 measures 13 amino acids from cysteine to phenylalanine. Of all the DNA, just the CDR3 is kept, 39 bases in frame from base 1. According to the germline V gene, CDR1 reads SGHDN and CDR2 reads FVKESK. At the junction V is shortened by 4 bases and J by 2 bases, with 7 bases in between.